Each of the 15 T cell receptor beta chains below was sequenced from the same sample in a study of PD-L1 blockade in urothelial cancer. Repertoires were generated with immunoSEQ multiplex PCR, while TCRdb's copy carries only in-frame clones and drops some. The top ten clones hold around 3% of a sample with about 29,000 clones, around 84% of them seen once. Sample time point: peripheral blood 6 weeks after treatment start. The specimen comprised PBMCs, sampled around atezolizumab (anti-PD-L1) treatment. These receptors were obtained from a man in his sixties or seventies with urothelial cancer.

CDR3 protein: CEPERAETRINYGYTF. The CDR3 DNA reads TGTGAACCGGAAAGGGCAGAAACTAGAATAAACTATGGCTACACCTTC. V is TRBV19 and J is TRBJ1-2; no clear D gene. Per the germline V gene, CDR1 is LNHDA and CDR2 is SQIVND (reference sequence). This CDR3 has 16 residues.

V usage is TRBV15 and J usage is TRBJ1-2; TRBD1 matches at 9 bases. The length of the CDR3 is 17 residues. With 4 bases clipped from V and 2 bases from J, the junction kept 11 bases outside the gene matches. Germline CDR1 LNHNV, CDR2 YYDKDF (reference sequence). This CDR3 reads CATSKDPGTGKNYGYTF. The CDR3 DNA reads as TGTGCCACCAGCAAAGACCCCGGGACAGGGAAGAACTATGGCTACACCTTC.

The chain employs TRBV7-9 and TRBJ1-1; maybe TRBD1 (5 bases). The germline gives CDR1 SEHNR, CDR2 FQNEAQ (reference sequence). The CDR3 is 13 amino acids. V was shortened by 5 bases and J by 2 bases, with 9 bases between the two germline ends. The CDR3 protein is CASSPQVNTEAFF. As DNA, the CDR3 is TGTGCCAGCAGCCCACAGGTTAACACTGAAGCTTTCTTT.

The CDR3 sequence: CASSPGGNEAFF. The CDR3 DNA sequence: TGTGCCAGCAGCCCCGGGGGGAATGAAGCTTTCTTT. The genes are TRBV9 and TRBJ1-1; the D gene is possibly TRBD1 (5 bases). Germline loops: CDR1 SGDLS, CDR2 YYNGEE. The CDR3 is made up of 12 amino acids. The V gene lost 4 bases and the J gene lost 7 bases, with 11 bases spanning the gap.

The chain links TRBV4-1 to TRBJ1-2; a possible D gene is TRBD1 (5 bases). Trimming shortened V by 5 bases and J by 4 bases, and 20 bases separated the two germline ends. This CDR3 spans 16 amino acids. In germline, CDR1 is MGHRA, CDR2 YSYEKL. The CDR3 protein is CASSIGAKNLVYGYTF. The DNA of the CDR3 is TGCGCCAGCAGCATAGGGGCGAAAAACCTAGTCTATGGCTACACCTTC.

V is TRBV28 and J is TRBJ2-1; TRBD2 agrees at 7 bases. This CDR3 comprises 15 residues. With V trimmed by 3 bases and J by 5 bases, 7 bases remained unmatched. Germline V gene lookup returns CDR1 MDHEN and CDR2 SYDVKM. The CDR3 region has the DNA TGTGCCAGCAGTTTTGCGGGAGCTCCAAACAATGAGCAGTTCTTC. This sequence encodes CASSFAGAPNNEQFF.

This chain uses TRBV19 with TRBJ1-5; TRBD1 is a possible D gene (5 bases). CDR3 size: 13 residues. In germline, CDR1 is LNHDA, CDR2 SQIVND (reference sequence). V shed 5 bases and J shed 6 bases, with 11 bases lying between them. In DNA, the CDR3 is TGTGCCAGTAGTCAGGGATTGGGTCAGCCCCAGCATTTT. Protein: CASSQGLGQPQHF. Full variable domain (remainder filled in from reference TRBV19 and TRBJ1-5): DGGITQSPKYLFRKEGQNVTLSCEQNLNHDAMYWYRQDPGQGLRLIYYSQIVNDFQKGDIAEGYSVSREKKESFPLTVTSAQKNPTAFYLCASSQGLGQPQHFGDGTRLSIL.

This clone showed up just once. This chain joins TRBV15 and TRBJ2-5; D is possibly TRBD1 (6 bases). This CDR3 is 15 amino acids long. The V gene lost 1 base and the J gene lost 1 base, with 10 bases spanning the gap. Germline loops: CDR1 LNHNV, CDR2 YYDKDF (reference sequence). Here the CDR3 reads CATSRATGSQETQYF. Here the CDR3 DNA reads TGTGCCACCAGCAGAGCCACAGGGAGCCAAGAGACCCAGTACTTC.

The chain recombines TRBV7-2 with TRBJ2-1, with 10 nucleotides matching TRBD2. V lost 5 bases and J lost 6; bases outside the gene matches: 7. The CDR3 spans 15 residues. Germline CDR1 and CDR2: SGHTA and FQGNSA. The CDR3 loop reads CASSRTSGDRNEQFF. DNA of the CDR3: TGTGCCAGCAGCCGTACTAGCGGGGACCGCAATGAGCAGTTCTTC.

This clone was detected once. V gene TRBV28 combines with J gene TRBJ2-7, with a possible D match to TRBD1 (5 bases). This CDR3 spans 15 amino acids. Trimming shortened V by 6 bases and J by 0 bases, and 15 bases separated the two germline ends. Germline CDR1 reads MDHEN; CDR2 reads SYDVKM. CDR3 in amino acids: CASRLDSTSSYEQYF. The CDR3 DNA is TGTGCCAGCAGGTTAGACAGCACGAGCTCCTACGAGCAGTACTTC.

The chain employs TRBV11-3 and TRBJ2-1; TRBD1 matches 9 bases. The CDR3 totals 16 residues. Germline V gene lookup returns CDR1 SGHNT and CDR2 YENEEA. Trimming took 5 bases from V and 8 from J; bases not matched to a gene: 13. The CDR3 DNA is TGTGCCAGCAGCCCCCGCCGGGACAGGGCACCCCATGAGCAGTTCTTC. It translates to CASSPRRDRAPHEQFF.

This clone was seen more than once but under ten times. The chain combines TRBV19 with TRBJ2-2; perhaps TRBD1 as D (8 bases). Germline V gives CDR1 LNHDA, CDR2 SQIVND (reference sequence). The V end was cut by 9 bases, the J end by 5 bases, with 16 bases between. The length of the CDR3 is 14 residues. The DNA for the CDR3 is TGTGCCAGCTCCCAACAGGGGGGGACCGGGGAGCTGTTTTTT. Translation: CASSQQGGTGELFF.

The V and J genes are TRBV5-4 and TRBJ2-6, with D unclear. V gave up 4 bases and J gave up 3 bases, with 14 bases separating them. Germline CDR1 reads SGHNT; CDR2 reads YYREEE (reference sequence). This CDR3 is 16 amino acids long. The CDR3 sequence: CASSHPPRGGANVLTF. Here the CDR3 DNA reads TGTGCCAGCAGCCATCCCCCCAGAGGTGGGGCCAACGTCCTGACTTTC.

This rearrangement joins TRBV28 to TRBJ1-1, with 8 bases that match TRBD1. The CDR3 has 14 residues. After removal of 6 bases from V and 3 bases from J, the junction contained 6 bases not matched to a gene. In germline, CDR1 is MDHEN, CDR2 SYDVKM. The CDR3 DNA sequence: TGTGCCAGCAGAGCCCGACAGGGGCACACTGAAGCTTTCTTT. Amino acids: CASRARQGHTEAFF.

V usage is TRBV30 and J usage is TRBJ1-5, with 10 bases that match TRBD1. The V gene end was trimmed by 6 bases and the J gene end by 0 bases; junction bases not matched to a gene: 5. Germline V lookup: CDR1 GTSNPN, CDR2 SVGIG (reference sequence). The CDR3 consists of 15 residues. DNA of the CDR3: TGTGCCTGTGCCCGGGACAGGGGTAGCAATCAGCCCCAGCATTTT. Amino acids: CACARDRGSNQPQHF.